This TCR beta chain emerged from a study of cytomegalovirus exposure and HLA in healthy donors. Study-wide results and limits: Most CMV-associated TCR beta chains were later found to appear HLA-restricted. Earlier analysis yielded a pattern in which most TCR beta V segments were productive about 87% or about 30% of the time. Cytomegalovirus-associated status was assigned to about 180 TCR beta chains.

PCR primers comprised 60 Vbeta and 13 Jbeta primers. Profiled with immunoSEQ multiplex PCR; TCRdb holds only in-frame clones, not every one. This table holds under 130,000 clones, less than 85% found once. V lost 7 bases and J lost 3, with 13 bases in between. The CDR3 spans 13 residues. Germline V lookup: CDR1 SGHVS, CDR2 FQNEAQ. Comment on this clone: Its specificity is unknown.

Material for sequencing was PBMCs. This sequence was found in a man aged 35-49 years in good health and CMV-seropositive. The chain combines TRBV7-8 with TRBJ2-7; D perhaps matches TRBD1 (6 bases). The CDR3 reads CASMDSLNYEQYF. As DNA, the CDR3 is TGTGCCAGCATGGACAGCCTGAACTACGAGCAGTACTTC.